This TCR beta chain is from a study of shared clonotypes between healthy human individuals. About the research overall: Donor ages ranged 18 to 49 years: two women, three men. Notes on the study in general: In this cohort, only blood was sampled, and tissue repertoires likely differ. Donor scarcity curtailed the genetic and exposure-history diversity represented herein.

The CDR3 runs 14 residues. Looked up from germline, CDR1 is SNHLY and CDR2 is FYNNEI. J lost 5 bases, V lost 0 bases, and 4 bases had no gene match. In the case of this clone: The antigen is undetermined.

Method: immunoSEQ multiplex PCR; TCRdb's copy keeps in-frame clones and lacks some. Of roughly 500,000 clones detected, approximately 80% appear once; the ten largest clones hold 10% to 15%. The chain links TRBV2 to TRBJ2-7, with 7 nucleotides matching TRBD1. Sequencing was done on a sample of PBMCs. The sequence derives from a woman in her 40s in good health. Some clones in this sample may be carry-over from other donors' samples. The CDR3: CASSEAIQGNEQYF. The CDR3 nucleotides read TGTGCCAGCAGTGAAGCAATACAGGGGAACGAGCAGTACTTC.